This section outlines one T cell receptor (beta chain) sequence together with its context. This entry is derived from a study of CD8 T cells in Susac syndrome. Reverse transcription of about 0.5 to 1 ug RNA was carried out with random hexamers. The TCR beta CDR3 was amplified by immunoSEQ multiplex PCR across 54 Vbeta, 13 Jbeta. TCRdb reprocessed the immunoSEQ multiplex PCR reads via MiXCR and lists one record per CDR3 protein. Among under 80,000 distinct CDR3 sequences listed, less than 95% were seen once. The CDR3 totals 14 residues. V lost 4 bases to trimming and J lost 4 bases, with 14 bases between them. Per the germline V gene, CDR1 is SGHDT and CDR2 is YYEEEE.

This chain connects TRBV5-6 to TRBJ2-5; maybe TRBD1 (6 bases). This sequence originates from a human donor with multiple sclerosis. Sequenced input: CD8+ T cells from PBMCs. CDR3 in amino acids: CASSIPWGRETQYF. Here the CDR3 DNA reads TGTGCCAGCAGCATTCCGTGGGGGCGAGAGACCCAGTACTTC. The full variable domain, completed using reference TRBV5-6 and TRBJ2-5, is DAGVTQSPTHLIKTRGQQVTLRCSPKSGHDTVSWYQQALGQGPQFIFQYYEEEERQRGNFPDRFSGHQFPNYSSELNVNALLLGDSALYLCASSIPWGRETQYFGPGTRLLVL.